These 23 T cell receptor beta chains originate from one sample sequenced in a study of CD8+ T cells in alopecia areata. RNA was isolated and reverse transcribed to cDNA, the sequencing template. Repertoires were generated with immunoSEQ multiplex PCR, while TCRdb's copy carries only in-frame clones and drops some. The profile shows about 88,000 clones, roughly 40% of them singletons. Treatment: oral pan-JAK inhibitor, 5-10 mg twice daily. Sequencing was performed on CD8+ T cells sorted from blood, taken at week 24, from a patient treated with tofacitinib. The receptors here all came from a human donor with alopecia areata.

This clone was observed a handful of times. V is TRBV6-4 and J is TRBJ2-1; TRBD2 agrees at 13 bases. J lost 7 bases, V lost 4 bases, and 1 base had no gene match. CDR3 size: 14 residues. Germline V gene data show CDR1 as MRHNA and CDR2 as SNTAGT. In DNA form, the CDR3 reads TGTGCCAGCAGTGGGGGACTAGCGGGAAATGAGCAGTTCTTC. Amino acids: CASSGGLAGNEQFF.

Here the CDR3 DNA reads TGTGCCAGCAGCGGGCCGAGGGGGAGGGCCCAGTACTTC. This translates into CASSGPRGRAQYF. The chain carries TRBV9 and TRBJ2-5, with D maybe TRBD2 (7 bases). V gave up 3 bases and J gave up 9 bases, with 15 bases separating them. CDR3 size: 13 residues. Germline values: CDR1 SGDLS, CDR2 YYNGEE. Using reference TRBV9 and TRBJ2-5 for the parts outside the CDR3, the full variable domain is DSGVTQTPKHLITATGQRVTLRCSPRSGDLSVYWYQQSLDQGLQFLIQYYNGEERAKGNILERFSAQQFPDLHSELNLSSLELGDSALYFCASSGPRGRAQYFGPGTRLLVL.

The chain carries TRBV10-3 and TRBJ2-7; TRBD2 matches at 14 bases. This CDR3 is 15 amino acids long. Germline V CDR1 and CDR2: ENHRY, SYGVKD. The V segment lost 8 bases and the J segment 1 base; nucleotides outside the gene matches: 4. CDR3 sequence (DNA): TGTGCCATCGGGACTAGCGGGAGCCAGTCCTACGAGCAGTACTTC. Protein product: CAIGTSGSQSYEQYF.

Written as DNA, the CDR3 is TGTGCCAGCAGGGGATCGGGGGCCTACGAGCAGTACTTC. Translating gives CASRGSGAYEQYF. This chain uses TRBV25-1 with TRBJ2-7; maybe TRBD2 (6 bases). The CDR3 is 13 amino acids. Germline CDR1 MGHDK, CDR2 SYGVNS. Trimming cost V 6 bases and J 2 bases, with 11 bases left between them.

This clone was seen more than once but under ten times. The rearrangement joins TRBV9 to TRBJ2-2; TRBD2 matches at 10 bases. The V and J ends lost 0 bases and 5 bases, in that order; junction bases with no gene match: 7. Germline V gene lookup returns CDR1 SGDLS and CDR2 YYNGEE. This CDR3 region has 17 residues. The CDR3 reads CASSVGASGSVTGELFF. DNA of the CDR3: TGTGCCAGCAGCGTAGGCGCTAGCGGGAGTGTGACCGGGGAGCTGTTTTTT.

The chain couples TRBV7-9 to TRBJ1-2; TRBD1 agrees at 11 bases. Losses at the gene ends were 5 bases for V and 8 bases for J; bases not matched to a gene: 13. Germline-derived CDR1 and CDR2 are SEHNR and FQNEAQ (reference sequence). The CDR3 contains 16 residues. CDR3 sequence (DNA): TGTGCCAGCAGCCCCCCTCCGGGACAGGGGGGACGAGGCTACACCTTC. This gives the protein CASSPPPGQGGRGYTF.

This clone is classed as medium-sized. The J gene is TRBJ1-5, the V gene TRBV6-6; D is unresolved. The CDR3 covers 14 residues. The V end was cut by 4 bases, the J end by 4 bases, with 11 bases between. CDR1 MNHNY and CDR2 SVGAGI come from the germline V gene (reference sequence). CDR3 nucleotide sequence: TGTGCCAGCAGTTCCCTCACCTTAAATCAGCCCCAGCATTTT. It yields the protein CASSSLTLNQPQHF.

This clone was recorded many times. The chain couples TRBV28 to TRBJ1-2, with D possibly TRBD1 on 6 matching bases. CDR1 is MDHEN, CDR2 SYDVKM, per germline. V was pared by 2 bases and J by 8 bases, with 15 bases between. This CDR3 is 14 amino acids long. CDR3: CASSLKGGDLGYTF. The CDR3 DNA reads TGTGCCAGCAGTTTAAAAGGGGGGGATTTGGGCTACACCTTC.

V is TRBV4-1 and J is TRBJ2-2; D assignment may be TRBD1 or TRBD2 (7 bases each). With 0 bases removed from V and 4 bases from J, the gap between germline ends came to 15 bases. The CDR3 runs 17 residues. Germline V gives CDR1 MGHRA, CDR2 YSYEKL. CDR3 in DNA: TGCGCCAGCAGCCAAGATCTTGGCAGGGGGGGCACCGGGGAGCTGTTTTTT. Its protein product is CASSQDLGRGGTGELFF.

The chain carries TRBV29-1 and TRBJ2-7; D possibly corresponds to TRBD1 (6 bases). The V end lost 5 bases, the J end lost 6 bases, and 14 bases lay between the germline ends. The germline V gene has CDR1 SQVTM and CDR2 ANQGSEA. There are 12 residues in the CDR3. This CDR3 reads CSVTETGSEQYF. The CDR3 DNA follows: TGCAGCGTTACCGAGACAGGTTCCGAGCAGTACTTC.

The chain uses TRBV30 and TRBJ1-2; 12 bases map to TRBD1. The CDR3 is 13 amino acids. After removal of 7 bases from V and 3 bases from J, the junction contained 3 bases not matched to a gene. CDR1 is GTSNPN, CDR2 SVGIG, per germline (reference sequence). The chain's CDR3 is CAFGTGGYYGYTF. In nucleotides, the CDR3 is TGTGCCTTCGGGACAGGGGGCTACTATGGCTACACCTTC. Together with reference TRBV30 and TRBJ1-2, the CDR3 gives the full variable domain: SQTIHQWPATLVQPVGSPLSLECTVEGTSNPNLYWYRQAAGRGLQLLFYSVGIGQISSEVPQNLSASRPQDRQFILSSKKLLLSDSGFYLCAFGTGGYYGYTFGSGTRLTVV.

The chain is built from TRBV29-1 and TRBJ2-5, with a possible D match to TRBD2 (5 bases). Germline-derived CDR1 and CDR2 are SQVTM and ANQGSEA. Trimming left V 0 bases short and J 5 bases short, with 16 bases between. The CDR3 runs 15 residues. This CDR3 is CSVEEIGVASETQYF. CDR3 nucleotide sequence: TGCAGCGTTGAAGAGATCGGGGTGGCATCGGAGACCCAGTACTTC.

This clone was observed a handful of times. The CDR3 region has the DNA TGTGCCAGCAGCCCAGGGGGGGCCGCTAGCTATGGCTACACCTTC. Translated: CASSPGGAASYGYTF. The chain joins TRBV11-2 to TRBJ1-2, with 7 nucleotides matching TRBD1. CDR3 size: 15 residues. Losses at the gene ends were 5 bases for V and 4 bases for J; bases not matched to a gene: 10. The germline CDR1 and CDR2 sequences are SGHAT and FQNNGV.

This chain links TRBV4-1 with TRBJ2-7; no clear D gene. CDR1 and CDR2 from the germline V gene are MGHRA and YSYEKL. The V end was cut by 1 base, the J end by 2 bases, with 9 bases between. The CDR3 runs to 14 residues. CDR3 sequence: CASSQVSATYEQYF. In nucleotides, the CDR3 is TGCGCCAGCAGCCAAGTCTCGGCAACCTACGAGCAGTACTTC.

V gene TRBV29-1 combines with J gene TRBJ1-2; D ambiguous. Trimming left V 3 bases short and J 8 bases short, with 10 bases between. Germline lookup yields CDR1 SQVTM and CDR2 ANQGSEA. CDR3 length equals 11 residues. The CDR3 reads CSVEQDSGYTF. For the CDR3, the DNA is TGCAGCGTTGAGCAGGACTCGGGCTACACCTTC. Full variable domain (rest looked up from reference TRBV29-1 and TRBJ1-2): SAVISQKPSRDICQRGTSLTIQCQVDSQVTMMFWYRQQPGQSLTLIATANQGSEATYESGFVIDKFPISRPNLTFSTLTVSNMSPEDSSIYLCSVEQDSGYTFGSGTRLTVV.

The rearrangement links TRBV7-6 to TRBJ2-1; 8 bases are shared with TRBD2. The trim removed 3 bases at V and 10 bases at J, leaving 11 bases unmatched. This CDR3 region has 15 residues. CDR1 is SGHVS, CDR2 FNYEAQ, per germline. The CDR3 protein is CASSFLGTGGPEQFF. The DNA for the CDR3 is TGTGCCAGCAGCTTCCTGGGGACGGGAGGGCCCGAGCAGTTCTTC.

This clone was observed a handful of times. The CDR3 spells CASSIATHNEQFF. For the CDR3, the DNA is TGCGCCAGCAGCATTGCGACCCACAATGAGCAGTTCTTC. The chain is built from TRBV4-1 and TRBJ2-1; D is ambiguous. The V gene lost 5 bases and the J gene lost 5 bases, with 10 bases spanning the gap. This CDR3 region has 13 residues. Germline CDR1 MGHRA, CDR2 YSYEKL.

CDR3 bases: TGTGCCAGCAGCTTTCAGGCGGGGGGCGGCACTGAAGCTTTCTTT. This gives the protein CASSFQAGGGTEAFF. V and J are TRBV5-6 and TRBJ1-1; D might be TRBD1 (6 bases). The CDR3 sequence is 15 residues long. Trimming shortened V by 2 bases and J by 4 bases, and 15 bases separated the two germline ends. Germline V gene lookup returns CDR1 SGHDT and CDR2 YYEEEE.

The chain employs TRBV19 and TRBJ1-5; D gene uncertain. The germline V and J ends were trimmed by 6 bases and 3 bases, with 6 bases remaining between them. This CDR3 is built from 12 residues. From germline, CDR1 is LNHDA and CDR2 SQIVND (reference sequence). In nucleotides, the CDR3 is TGTGCCAGTAGCTTTTTCAATCAGCCCCAGCATTTT. Translation: CASSFFNQPQHF.

The chain uses TRBV9 and TRBJ1-1; D remains ambiguous. CDR3 length equals 14 residues. The germline V gene has CDR1 SGDLS and CDR2 YYNGEE. V was cut by 0 bases and J by 0 bases, with 6 bases left in between. The CDR3 bases are TGTGCCAGCAGCGTAGACGGGATGAACACTGAAGCTTTCTTT. The encoded protein is CASSVDGMNTEAFF.

The CDR3 nucleotides read TGCAGCGTGGGGAAGTACGCTACATACAATGAGCAGTTCTTC. It is translated as CSVGKYATYNEQFF. The chain carries TRBV29-1 and TRBJ2-1; D is undetermined. There are 14 residues in the CDR3. Germline CDR1 SQVTM, CDR2 ANQGSEA. V shed 6 bases and J shed 4 bases, with 16 bases lying between them.

The CDR3 nucleotides read TGTGCCAGCAGCTTATGGCCTAGCGGGAGTCACGAGCAGTACTTC. As protein: CASSLWPSGSHEQYF. The chain carries TRBV7-9 and TRBJ2-7, with 10 bases aligning to TRBD2. CDR3 length: 15 amino acids. V lost 2 bases, J lost 5 bases, and 6 bases stayed unmatched. Germline CDR1 is SEHNR and CDR2 is FQNEAQ (reference sequence).

To note about this clone: The identical CDR3 is also encoded by other nucleotide sequences in the sample. This rearrangement joins TRBV7-9 to TRBJ2-7; D remains ambiguous. V lost 1 base and J lost 6, with 10 bases in between. The CDR3 runs 13 residues. Germline CDR1 SEHNR, CDR2 FQNEAQ (reference sequence). In nucleotides, the CDR3 is TGTGCCAGCAGCTTAGGCTTAGGGCCCGAGCAGTACTTC. Protein sequence: CASSLGLGPEQYF.